What follows are 25 T cell receptor beta chains derived from one specimen sequenced in a study of T-cell reconstitution after alpha-beta-depleted transplantation in children. Unique molecular identifiers were built into the TCRbeta library. MiXCR, run by TCRdb on the PCR reads, gives a single entry per CDR3 protein. The profile shows about 980,000 distinct CDR3 sequences, about 26% of them singletons. Sequencing used PBMCs, mostly from graft donor cells, obtained 360 days after TCRalphabeta/CD19-depleted stem cell transplant. The source of these receptors is a boy under two years old who had a stem cell transplant for SCID, so the T cells may come from the graft donor.

This rearrangement joins TRBV5-1 to TRBJ1-2; 7 bases fit TRBD1. Germline assignment: CDR1 SGHRS and CDR2 YFSETQ. This CDR3 is built from 14 residues. The trim removed 3 bases at V and 8 bases at J, leaving 10 bases unmatched. The CDR3 nucleotides are TGCGCCAGCAGCTCGGGTACAGGGGTAAAGGGCTACACCTTC. It is translated as CASSSGTGVKGYTF.

The V call is TRBV4-1, the J call TRBJ2-3, with no clear D. Trimming stripped 0 bases from V and 1 base from J, with 8 bases between. CDR3 length: 15 amino acids. Germline V gene sequence: CDR1 MGHRA, CDR2 YSYEKL. The CDR3 nucleotides are TGCGCCAGCAGCCAAGAGTCAGGTGGCACAGATACGCAGTATTTT. Translating it yields CASSQESGGTDTQYF.

The rearrangement links TRBV12-3 or TRBV12-4 to TRBJ1-1; 8 nucleotides align to TRBD1. The CDR3 runs 15 residues. V was clipped by 8 bases and J by 0 bases; unmatched bases: 8. The CDR3 loop reads CASLQGGLMNTEAFF. The CDR3 coding sequence is TGTGCCAGCCTACAGGGGGGCCTCATGAACACTGAAGCTTTCTTT.

This clonotype occurred a few times. The rearrangement uses TRBV9 and TRBJ2-2; 10 positions agree with TRBD2. The CDR3 runs to 19 residues. Germline CDR1 and CDR2: SGDLS and YYNGEE. V trimming: 3 bases; J trimming: 3 bases; junction bases outside the gene matches: 14. CDR3 protein: CASSAMEFRTSGDTGELFF. The CDR3 nucleotides read TGTGCCAGCAGCGCAATGGAGTTTCGGACTAGCGGCGACACCGGGGAGCTGTTTTTT.

V gene TRBV4-2 combines with J gene TRBJ2-7, with D perhaps matching TRBD1 or TRBD2 (5 bases each). The length of the CDR3 is 16 residues. Germline V gene sequence: CDR1 LGHNA, CDR2 YNFKEQ. V gave up 3 bases and J gave up 2 bases, with 17 bases separating them. The CDR3 protein is CASSQNSDGDPYEQYF. In nucleotides, the CDR3 is TGTGCCAGCAGCCAGAATTCCGACGGGGACCCCTACGAGCAGTACTTC.

This clonotype was detected ten times or more. This rearrangement joins TRBV20-1 to TRBJ1-1; TRBD1 agrees at 7 bases. The CDR3 consists of 12 residues. Per germline, CDR1 DFQATT and CDR2 SNEGSKA (reference sequence). Trimming took 2 bases from V and 4 from J; bases not matched to a gene: 1. The CDR3 DNA reads TGCAGTGCTAGACAGGGGGGCACTGAAGCTTTCTTT. This translates into CSARQGGTEAFF.

A few counts support this clonotype. CDR3 coding DNA: TGTGCCAGCAGCCCCGATCCAGAGGGCTACACCTTC. Amino acids: CASSPDPEGYTF. This chain joins TRBV7-9 and TRBJ1-2; no clear D gene. V shed 5 bases and J shed 8 bases, with 12 bases lying between them. The CDR3 is 12 residues long. The V gene's germline CDR1 is SEHNR and CDR2 FQNEAQ (reference sequence).

V is TRBV14 and J is TRBJ2-1; maybe TRBD2 (5 bases). The CDR3 spans 15 residues. Trimming stripped 4 bases from V and 2 bases from J, with 12 bases between. Germline V lookup: CDR1 SGHDN, CDR2 FVKESK. In nucleotides, the CDR3 is TGTGCCAGCAGCCCGCCGAGGGCGCCCTACAATGAGCAGTTCTTC. It is translated as CASSPPRAPYNEQFF. Using reference TRBV14 and TRBJ2-1 for the parts outside the CDR3, the full variable domain is EAGVTQFPSHSVIEKGQTVTLRCDPISGHDNLYWYRRVMGKEIKFLLHFVKESKQDESGMPNNRFLAERTGGTYSTLKVQPAELEDSGVYFCASSPPRAPYNEQFFGPGTRLTVL.

This clonotype was detected only a few times. In DNA, the CDR3 is TGTGCCAGCAGCTTTAGGACAACGGCGAGTTCCTACGAGCAGTACTTC. It specifies CASSFRTTASSYEQYF. This chain uses TRBV12-3 or TRBV12-4 with TRBJ2-7; TRBD1 might be the D (5 bases). The CDR3 totals 16 residues. V gave up 6 bases and J gave up 1 base, with 19 bases separating them.

The rearrangement links TRBV20-1 to TRBJ2-3, with 8 bases aligning to TRBD2. The germline gives CDR1 DFQATT, CDR2 SNEGSKA (reference sequence). The CDR3 length is 15 residues. Trimming at V came to 5 bases and at J to 0 bases, leaving 7 bases not matched to a gene. Here the CDR3 reads CSAYPGGASTDTQYF. CDR3 DNA sequence: TGCAGTGCTTACCCCGGGGGGGCAAGCACAGATACGCAGTATTTT.

The J gene is TRBJ2-6, the V gene TRBV12-3 or TRBV12-4; a possible D gene is TRBD1 (5 bases). V was cut by 5 bases and J by 0 bases, with 17 bases left in between. This CDR3 has 18 amino acids. CDR3 bases: TGTGCCAGCAGTCCCCGGCACAGGTATTTCTCTGGGGCCAACGTCCTGACTTTC. Its translation: CASSPRHRYFSGANVLTF.

The chain has TRBV20-1 and TRBJ2-7; D gene ambiguous. Trimming removed 6 bases at V and 0 bases at J, with 15 bases between. This CDR3 contains 14 residues. Germline-derived CDR1 and CDR2 are DFQATT and SNEGSKA (reference sequence). For the CDR3, the DNA is TGCAGTGCCTATAGCCATTCGAGCTCCTACGAGCAGTACTTC. Protein: CSAYSHSSSYEQYF.

The CDR3 spells CASRLRQGSGELFF. CDR3 nucleotide sequence: TGTGCCAGCAGACTCCGGCAGGGCTCCGGGGAGCTGTTTTTT. J is TRBJ2-2 and V is TRBV12-3 or TRBV12-4; D may be TRBD1 (5 bases). Trimming removed 6 bases from V and 6 bases from J, with 14 bases in between. This CDR3 comprises 14 residues.

V usage is TRBV29-1 and J usage is TRBJ2-5; no definite D call. Germline CDR1 and CDR2: SQVTM and ANQGSEA. V was cut by 7 bases and J by 0 bases, with 18 bases left in between. The CDR3 length is 15 residues. The CDR3 region is CSAGPTRPNQETQYF. For the CDR3, the DNA is TGCAGCGCCGGCCCTACCAGACCGAACCAAGAGACCCAGTACTTC. The variable domain in full, completed from reference TRBV29-1 and TRBJ2-5, reads SAVISQKPSRDICQRGTSLTIQCQVDSQVTMMFWYRQQPGQSLTLIATANQGSEATYESGFVIDKFPISRPNLTFSTLTVSNMSPEDSSIYLCSAGPTRPNQETQYFGPGTRLLVL.

This clonotype appeared a few times. This chain uses TRBV3-1 with TRBJ2-7; the D is unclear. Germline V lookup: CDR1 LGHDT, CDR2 YNNKEL (reference sequence). This CDR3 has 15 amino acids. Trimming left V 0 bases short and J 0 bases short, with 9 bases between. The CDR3 region is CASSQDRSLSYEQYF. CDR3 DNA: TGTGCCAGCAGCCAAGATAGGTCCCTCTCCTACGAGCAGTACTTC.

The chain employs TRBV11-2 and TRBJ2-7, with 8 bases identical to TRBD2. Germline CDR1 SGHAT, CDR2 FQNNGV. CDR3 length: 14 residues. The J segment lost 3 bases and the V segment lost 5 bases, leaving 6 bases of the junction unmatched. CDR3 residues: CASSPVAGIYEQYF. CDR3 DNA: TGTGCCAGCAGCCCCGTAGCGGGGATCTACGAGCAGTACTTC.

CDR3 residues: CASRELGGDNDNEQFF. DNA for the CDR3: TGCGCCAGCAGGGAACTAGGTGGAGACAATGACAATGAGCAGTTCTTC. The chain employs TRBV10-2 and TRBJ2-1, with D possibly being TRBD2 (5 bases). Germline V gives CDR1 WSHSY, CDR2 SAAADI. Deletions cut 6 bases from V and 5 bases from J, with 20 bases between. CDR3 size: 16 residues.

This clonotype showed up just a few times. The DNA for the CDR3 is TGTGCCAGCAGTTACGTGGGTCCGGGACTTTCCTACAATGAGCAGTTCTTC. Translation: CASSYVGPGLSYNEQFF. V gene TRBV6-2 or TRBV6-3 combines with J gene TRBJ2-1, with D tentatively TRBD2 (6 bases). Trimming left V 2 bases short and J 1 base short, with 15 bases between. The CDR3 consists of 17 residues. The germline V gene encodes CDR1 MNHEY and CDR2 SVGEGT.

The chain has TRBV15 and TRBJ1-5; 7 bases map to TRBD1. Germline V gene lookup returns CDR1 LNHNV and CDR2 YYDKDF (reference sequence). This CDR3 has 16 amino acids. With V trimmed by 4 bases and J by 1 base, 7 bases remained unmatched. The CDR3 sequence: CATSKTGWVSNQPQHF. CDR3 DNA sequence: TGTGCCACCAGCAAGACAGGGTGGGTAAGCAATCAGCCCCAGCATTTT.

The chain joins TRBV29-1 to TRBJ2-5; D may correspond to TRBD1 or TRBD2 (5 bases each). The CDR3 has 16 amino acids. The V gene's germline CDR1 is SQVTM and CDR2 ANQGSEA. Trimming left V 3 bases short and J 4 bases short, with 21 bases between. CDR3 sequence (DNA): TGCAGCGTTGAGGGTCAAGAGACGCAGGGAGTAGAGACCCAGTACTTC. Protein sequence: CSVEGQETQGVETQYF.

The J gene is TRBJ1-4, the V gene TRBV18; the match to TRBD1 covers 9 bases. The V gene end was trimmed by 6 bases and the J gene end by 7 bases; junction bases not matched to a gene: 3. The CDR3 is 13 amino acids. CDR1 and CDR2 from the germline V gene are KGHSH and LQKENI. CDR3 region: CASSGQGPEKLFF. In DNA form, the CDR3 reads TGTGCCAGCTCCGGACAGGGGCCTGAAAAACTGTTTTTT.

This clonotype was seen many times. The chain is built from TRBV27 and TRBJ2-1; D may be TRBD2 (5 bases). Trimming removed 4 bases at V and 0 bases at J, with 10 bases between. In germline, CDR1 is MNHEY, CDR2 SMNVEV (reference sequence). The CDR3 runs 15 residues. The CDR3 here is CASSSTTFSYNEQFF. Written as DNA, the CDR3 is TGTGCCAGCAGTTCGACTACCTTCTCCTACAATGAGCAGTTCTTC.

The rearrangement uses TRBV20-1 and TRBJ2-1; 12 nucleotides align to TRBD1. CDR3 length equals 15 residues. With V trimmed by 4 bases and J by 4 bases, 5 bases remained unmatched. Per the germline V gene, CDR1 is DFQATT and CDR2 is SNEGSKA (reference sequence). The CDR3 DNA sequence: TGCAGTGCTACGGGACAGGGGGCTCGTTACAATGAGCAGTTCTTC. As protein: CSATGQGARYNEQFF.

The table lists this clonotype with a few counts. The chain couples TRBV4-3 to TRBJ2-7, with a possible D match to TRBD1 (6 bases). Trimming removed 0 bases from V and 6 bases from J, with 18 bases in between. Germline V gene data show CDR1 as LGHNA and CDR2 as YSLEER. CDR3 length equals 16 residues. The CDR3 nucleotides read TGCGCCAGCAGCCAAGAGACCCCTTGGGGGCGAAGCGAGCAGTACTTC. Residues: CASSQETPWGRSEQYF.

This chain connects TRBV28 to TRBJ2-1; 16 nucleotides line up with TRBD2. With 3 bases clipped from V and 2 bases from J, the junction kept 10 bases outside the gene matches. CDR3 length equals 20 residues. Germline V gene lookup returns CDR1 MDHEN and CDR2 SYDVKM. Here the CDR3 reads CASSFPPGLAGGLAYNEQFF. CDR3 bases: TGTGCCAGCAGTTTTCCGCCGGGACTAGCGGGGGGGTTAGCCTACAATGAGCAGTTCTTC. Full variable domain (remainder filled in from reference TRBV28 and TRBJ2-1): DVKVTQSSRYLVKRTGEKVFLECVQDMDHENMFWYRQDPGLGLRLIYFSYDVKMKEKGDIPEGYSVSREKKERFSLILESASTNQTSMYLCASSFPPGLAGGLAYNEQFFGPGTRLTVL.